The 9 T cell receptor beta chains listed next were all sequenced from one sample in a study of OX40 agonist ivuxolimab in advanced cancers. The method was immunoSEQ multiplex PCR; TCRdb's version includes in-frame clones alone and lacks a portion of them. The sample includes some 64,000 clones, around 90% of them seen just once. Source: CD4+ or CD8+ T cells sorted from blood, taken in a trial of the OX40 agonist ivuxolimab. The receptor source for this set is an adult with an advanced solid tumor such as melanoma, head and neck, liver or kidney cancer.

The chain joins TRBV5-8 to TRBJ1-4; no definite D call. The CDR3 totals 18 residues. V dropped 4 bases and J dropped 2 bases, with 21 bases sitting between them. Germline CDR1 SGHTS, CDR2 YDEGEE. The CDR3 bases are TGTGCCAGCAGCCCGTGGACCGACATGGCCGGGACTAATGAAAAACTGTTTTTT. It translates to CASSPWTDMAGTNEKLFF.

This chain uses TRBV6-5 with TRBJ2-7; D is perhaps TRBD1 (5 bases). Germline CDR1 is MNHEY and CDR2 is SVGAGI. This CDR3 has 15 residues. V lost 0 bases and J lost 7, with 16 bases in between. CDR3: CASSYSIPAGREQYF. As DNA, the CDR3 is TGTGCCAGCAGTTACTCGATTCCCGCAGGGCGGGAGCAGTACTTC.

This chain connects TRBV5-1 to TRBJ1-4; D ambiguous. Germline V gene data show CDR1 as SGHRS and CDR2 as YFSETQ. This CDR3 is built from 14 residues. Trimming took 4 bases from V and 0 from J, leaving 7 bases between them. CDR3 sequence reads: CASSREATNEKLFF. For the CDR3, the DNA is TGCGCCAGCAGCCGCGAAGCAACTAATGAAAAACTGTTTTTT. Using reference TRBV5-1 and TRBJ1-4 for the parts outside the CDR3, the full variable domain is KAGVTQTPRYLIKTRGQQVTLSCSPISGHRSVSWYQQTPGQGLQFLFEYFSETQRNKGNFPGRFSGRQFSNSRSEMNVSTLELGDSALYLCASSREATNEKLFFGSGTQLSVL.

The chain couples TRBV5-6 to TRBJ1-1; D is unclear. CDR3 length equals 11 residues. Trimming pared 3 bases from V and 7 bases from J, leaving 7 bases between. The germline gives CDR1 SGHDT, CDR2 YYEEEE. CDR3 sequence: CASSSAVEAFF. In DNA, the CDR3 is TGTGCCAGCAGCTCGGCCGTTGAAGCTTTCTTT.

This clone appeared once. The chain links TRBV6-1 to TRBJ1-1; 7 bases agree with TRBD1. The V and J ends lost 7 bases and 1 base, in that order; junction bases with no gene match: 6. The CDR3 is made up of 14 amino acids. CDR1 is MNHNS and CDR2 is SASEGT in the germline V gene. For the CDR3, the DNA is TGTGCCAGCAACATAGACAGGGCGAACACTGAAGCTTTCTTT. Translated: CASNIDRANTEAFF.

The V and J genes are TRBV6-5 and TRBJ2-6, with D maybe TRBD2 (6 bases). V lost 6 bases and J lost 0, with 9 bases in between. CDR1 is MNHEY and CDR2 is SVGAGI in the germline V gene. The CDR3 spans 15 residues. The CDR3 loop reads CASRGGASGANVLTF. For the CDR3, the DNA is TGTGCCAGCAGAGGAGGGGCCTCTGGGGCCAACGTCCTGACTTTC.

This chain connects TRBV7-2 to TRBJ1-4; D not resolved. CDR3 length equals 12 residues. V lost 4 bases and J lost 5, with 5 bases in between. Germline CDR1 SGHTA, CDR2 FQGNSA. The CDR3 reads CASSSRNEKLFF. CDR3 nucleotides: TGTGCCAGCAGCTCGAGGAATGAAAAACTGTTTTTT.

The V call is TRBV6-5, the J call TRBJ1-3, with 9 bases aligning to TRBD1. Germline V gene data show CDR1 as MNHEY and CDR2 as SVGAGI. Trimming cost V 6 bases and J 7 bases; bases outside gene matches: 10. CDR3 length equals 15 residues. This CDR3 is CASRPAGTGKNTIYF. The CDR3 DNA reads as TGTGCCAGCAGACCCGCCGGGACAGGGAAGAACACCATATATTTT.

The genes are TRBV2 and TRBJ2-3, with no clear D. Looked up from germline, CDR1 is SNHLY and CDR2 is FYNNEI. CDR3 length equals 11 residues. With 5 bases removed from V and 2 bases from J, the gap between germline ends came to 2 bases. CDR3 bases: TGTGCCAGCAGTTTCACAGATACGCAGTATTTT. Amino acid sequence: CASSFTDTQYF.